The 11 T cell receptor beta chains given below trace back to one sample, sequenced in a study of response to subunit inactivated influenza vaccine. One entry per CDR3 protein, called by TCRdb with MiXCR from the RT-PCR reads. The sample contains 550,000 to 800,000 distinct CDR3 sequences, less than 20% of which appear only once. The sample here was PBMCs from blood, taken 11 to 12 days after vaccination. The source is a man aged 50 or older who received an inactivated influenza vaccine.

This clonotype has ten or more counts. The chain has TRBV10-3 and TRBJ1-2; 8 bases are a match to TRBD1. CDR1 and CDR2 (germline): ENHRY, SYGVKD. This CDR3 comprises 13 residues. J gave up 4 bases and V 11 bases, and 9 bases lay outside the gene matches. CDR3 region: CASGQGGSYGYTF. The DNA of the CDR3 is TGTGCCTCAGGACAGGGTGGTTCCTATGGCTACACCTTC.

The gene calls are TRBV4-3 and TRBJ2-3; TRBD2 is a possible D gene (6 bases). V dropped 2 bases and J dropped 2 bases, with 11 bases sitting between them. The CDR3 totals 15 residues. Germline-derived CDR1 and CDR2 are LGHNA and YSLEER. This CDR3 is CASSQQGLYTDTQYF. The CDR3 DNA reads TGCGCCAGCAGCCAACAAGGACTATACACAGATACGCAGTATTTT.

The chain recombines TRBV10-3 with TRBJ1-3, with 9 bases lining up with TRBD1. The length of the CDR3 is 13 residues. The V gene end was trimmed by 7 bases and the J gene end by 4 bases; junction bases not matched to a gene: 2. Germline V CDR1 and CDR2: ENHRY, SYGVKD. CDR3 sequence (DNA): TGTGCCATCACCGGGACAGGGGGAAACACCATATATTTT. Encoded protein: CAITGTGGNTIYF.

J is TRBJ2-2 and V is TRBV11-2; D gene uncertain. The V gene lost 0 bases and the J gene lost 1 base, with 12 bases spanning the gap. The CDR3 is 17 amino acids. Per the germline V gene, CDR1 is SGHAT and CDR2 is FQNNGV. This CDR3 reads CASSLEVVGWNTGELFF. The CDR3 bases are TGTGCCAGCAGCTTAGAGGTCGTGGGGTGGAACACCGGGGAGCTGTTTTTT. The full variable domain, completed using reference TRBV11-2 and TRBJ2-2, is EAGVAQSPRYKIIEKRQSVAFWCNPISGHATLYWYQQILGQGPKLLIQFQNNGVVDDSQLPKDRFSAERLKGVDSTLKIQPAKLEDSAVYLCASSLEVVGWNTGELFFGEGSRLTVL.

The J gene is TRBJ1-1, the V gene TRBV28; a weak D match, TRBD1 (6 bases). Germline V gives CDR1 MDHEN, CDR2 SYDVKM. Trimming shortened V by 5 bases and J by 0 bases, and 13 bases separated the two germline ends. This CDR3 comprises 15 residues. The DNA for the CDR3 is TGTGCCAGCAGTAAGAGGACAGACATGAACACTGAAGCTTTCTTT. Its protein product is CASSKRTDMNTEAFF.

This clonotype was recorded a few times. The rearrangement uses TRBV6-1 and TRBJ1-5; 12 positions agree with TRBD1. The germline V gene has CDR1 MNHNS and CDR2 SASEGT. Germline trimming cut 5 bases from V and 6 bases from J; bases unmatched to any gene: 5. The CDR3 runs to 15 residues. CDR3 amino acids: CASSQGQGAFQPQHF. The CDR3 DNA reads TGTGCCAGCAGTCAGGGACAGGGGGCGTTTCAGCCCCAGCATTTT.

There are a few counts of this clonotype. This chain uses TRBV20-1 with TRBJ2-5; perhaps TRBD1 as D (6 bases). The V gene lost 5 bases and the J gene lost 2 bases, with 18 bases spanning the gap. The CDR3 extends over 15 amino acids. CDR1 is DFQATT and CDR2 is SNEGSKA in the germline V gene (reference sequence). The DNA of the CDR3 is TGCAGTGCTCCCTGGGGGCCGGCGATTCAAGAGACCCAGTACTTC. It translates to CSAPWGPAIQETQYF.

This clonotype showed up many times. The rearrangement links TRBV5-1 to TRBJ1-6; TRBD1 matches at 9 bases. The germline gives CDR1 SGHRS, CDR2 YFSETQ. Trimming cost V 4 bases and J 12 bases; bases outside gene matches: 8. This CDR3 region has 14 residues. The CDR3 spells CASSPGTGQQPLHF. The CDR3 DNA sequence: TGCGCCAGCAGCCCCGGGACAGGGCAGCAACCCCTCCACTTT.

The genes are TRBV15 and TRBJ1-2, with TRBD1 as a possible D gene (6 bases). This CDR3 comprises 17 residues. V was pared by 3 bases and J by 0 bases, with 17 bases between. Germline CDR1 reads LNHNV; CDR2 reads YYDKDF (reference sequence). CDR3 bases: TGTGCCACCAGCAGCCGGGGACAAGGTCAGGCTAACTATGGCTACACCTTC. Translation gives CATSSRGQGQANYGYTF.

V is TRBV7-8 and J is TRBJ1-4; D is undetermined. V gave up 6 bases and J gave up 0 bases, with 11 bases separating them. The germline V gene has CDR1 SGHVS and CDR2 FQNEAQ. CDR3 length: 15 residues. CDR3 bases: TGTGCCAGCAGACCGACCCCTGCAACTAATGAAAAACTGTTTTTT. Translated: CASRPTPATNEKLFF.

This clonotype has a handful of counts. This chain connects TRBV19 to TRBJ2-7, with a possible D match to TRBD2 (5 bases). The CDR3 totals 13 residues. Germline CDR1 reads LNHDA; CDR2 reads SQIVND (reference sequence). Trimming cost V 4 bases and J 1 base, with 8 bases left between them. The CDR3 bases are TGTGCCAGTAGTACCGGGGTTTCCTACGAGCAGTACTTC. Its protein is CASSTGVSYEQYF.